The clone carrying this TCR beta chain was recorded a few times. Antigen unknown. Germline trimming cut 7 bases from V and 1 base from J; bases unmatched to any gene: 7. CDR3 length equals 15 residues. Germline CDR1 reads MNHNS; CDR2 reads SASEGT. TCRdb recomputed calls from the 5' RACE reads with MiXCR, one row per CDR3 protein. The repertoire holds 1.5 million to 2 million distinct CDR3 sequences, with about 30% as singletons. This entry is derived from a study of identical twins. Findings and limits, study-wide: Conclusions were drawn cross-sectionally by statistical analysis, without following the same donors. Twins' excess sharing was less marked for out-of-frame beta sequences. Zero-insertion analyses were open to partial confounding by invariant MAIT and iNKT cells.

The sequencing input was cord blood. This receptor was obtained from a newborn girl in good health. V is TRBV6-1 and J is TRBJ1-5, with TRBD1 matching over 7 bases. CDR3 region: CASTSGGGSNQPQHF. Written as DNA, the CDR3 is TGTGCCAGCACATCAGGGGGGGGGAGCAATCAGCCCCAGCATTTT.